This T cell receptor (beta chain) emerged from a study of patients and donors after allogeneic stem cell transplantation. The CDR3 totals 15 residues. CDR1 is MNHEY, CDR2 SVGAGI, per germline. The V gene lost 2 bases and the J gene lost 0 bases, with 9 bases spanning the gap. TCRdb reprocessed the RT-PCR reads with MiXCR, giving one entry per CDR3 protein. The profile shows 150,000 to 200,000 distinct CDR3 sequences, about 32% of them singletons. The TCR sequence derives from a human donor who was either an allogeneic HSCT recipient or a stem cell or donor lymphocyte infusion donor (not recorded which). It is not recorded whose cells these are; they may come from a transplant donor. The specimen sequenced was blood, either unsorted or a sorted T cell fraction (not recorded which). The chain employs TRBV6-5 and TRBJ2-3, with D maybe TRBD2 (6 bases). CDR3 in DNA: TGTGCCAGCAGTTACGGTGGGAGGAGCACAGATACGCAGTATTTT. Translating it yields CASSYGGRSTDTQYF.